The following is a TCR beta chain sequence with its context. Its antigen remains unidentified. The method was immunoSEQ multiplex PCR; TCRdb's version includes in-frame clones alone and lacks a portion of them. Among roughly 300,000 clones listed, 75% to 90% were seen once. The sample comes from a study of Ad26.COV2.S vaccination and SARS-CoV-2 variants. The treatment denotes: about 20 received Ad26.COV2.S at low or high dose, single or two shots; roughly 5 received placebo; per-sample allocation not given. Repertoires come from day 63 after the first vaccine or placebo injection. Overall study results and limits: The study found similar non-spike TCR breadth in vaccine and placebo recipients.

The germline V and J ends were trimmed by 0 bases and 3 bases, with 9 bases remaining between them. Germline lookup yields CDR1 SGHNT and CDR2 YYREEE (reference sequence). The CDR3 has 14 residues. V usage is TRBV5-4 and J usage is TRBJ1-1, with D uncertain. The sequencing used peripheral blood, collected in a trial of Ad26.COV2.S vaccine versus placebo. This clonotype was obtained from a person aged 18-60 years who received the Ad26.COV2.S COVID-19 vaccine or a placebo. The CDR3 coding sequence is TGTGCCAGCAGCTTGGGGGCAGGAGACACTGAAGCTTTCTTT. Translation: CASSLGAGDTEAFF.